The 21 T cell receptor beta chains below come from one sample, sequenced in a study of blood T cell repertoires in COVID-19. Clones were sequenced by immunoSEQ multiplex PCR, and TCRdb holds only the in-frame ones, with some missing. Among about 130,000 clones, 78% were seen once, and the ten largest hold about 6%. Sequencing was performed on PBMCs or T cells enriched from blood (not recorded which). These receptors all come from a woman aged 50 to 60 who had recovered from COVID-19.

The CDR3 nucleotides read TGCGCCAGCAGGGACAGTTTATGGGGTTCCTACGAGCAGTACGTC. Its translation: CASRDSLWGSYEQYV. V usage is TRBV10-1 and J usage is TRBJ2-7, with D possibly matching TRBD1 (6 bases). V lost 6 bases, J lost 1 base, and 16 bases lay in between. From germline, CDR1 is WNHNN and CDR2 SYGVQD (reference sequence). This CDR3 is 15 amino acids long.

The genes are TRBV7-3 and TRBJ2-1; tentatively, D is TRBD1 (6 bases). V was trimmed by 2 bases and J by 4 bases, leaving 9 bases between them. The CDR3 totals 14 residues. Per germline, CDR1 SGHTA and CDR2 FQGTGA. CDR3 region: CASSLQGNYNEQFF. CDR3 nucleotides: TGTGCCAGCAGCTTACAGGGGAATTACAATGAGCAGTTCTTC.

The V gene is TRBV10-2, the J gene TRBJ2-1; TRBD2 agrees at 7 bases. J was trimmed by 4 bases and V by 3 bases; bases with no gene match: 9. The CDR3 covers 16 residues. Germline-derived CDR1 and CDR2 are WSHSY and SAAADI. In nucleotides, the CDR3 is TGCGCCAGCAGTGACCCTAGGACTAGGAAGTACAATGAGCAGTTCTTC. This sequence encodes CASSDPRTRKYNEQFF.

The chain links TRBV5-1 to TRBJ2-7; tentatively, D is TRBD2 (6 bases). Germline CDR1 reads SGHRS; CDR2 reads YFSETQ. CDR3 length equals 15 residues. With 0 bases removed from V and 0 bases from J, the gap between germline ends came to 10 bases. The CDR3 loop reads CASSLVGLPSYEQYF. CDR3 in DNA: TGCGCCAGCAGCTTGGTGGGACTGCCCTCCTACGAGCAGTACTTC.

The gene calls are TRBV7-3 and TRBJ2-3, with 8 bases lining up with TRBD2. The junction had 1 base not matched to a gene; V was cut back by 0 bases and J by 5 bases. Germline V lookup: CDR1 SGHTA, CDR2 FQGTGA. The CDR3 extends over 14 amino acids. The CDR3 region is CASSLTSGVDTQYF. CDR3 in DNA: TGTGCCAGCAGCTTAACTAGCGGGGTAGATACGCAGTATTTT.

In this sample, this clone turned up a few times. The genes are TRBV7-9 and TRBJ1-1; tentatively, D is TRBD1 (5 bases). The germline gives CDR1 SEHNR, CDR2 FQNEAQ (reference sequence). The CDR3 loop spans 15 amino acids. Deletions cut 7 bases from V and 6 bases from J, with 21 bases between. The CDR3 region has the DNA TGTGCCAGCACCAACTCGGGGGGAGTTGGGGCTGAAGCTTTCTTT. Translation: CASTNSGGVGAEAFF.

CDR3: CASSVGPSRMNTEAFF. The CDR3 DNA sequence: TGTGCCAGCAGCGTAGGGCCCTCAAGAATGAACACTGAAGCTTTCTTT. This chain uses TRBV9 with TRBJ1-1; D not certain. Trimming removed 0 bases at V and 0 bases at J, with 12 bases between. The CDR3 is made up of 16 amino acids. Germline CDR1 is SGDLS and CDR2 is YYNGEE. Drawing the rest from reference TRBV9 and TRBJ1-1, the complete variable domain is DSGVTQTPKHLITATGQRVTLRCSPRSGDLSVYWYQQSLDQGLQFLIQYYNGEERAKGNILERFSAQQFPDLHSELNLSSLELGDSALYFCASSVGPSRMNTEAFFGQGTRLTVV.

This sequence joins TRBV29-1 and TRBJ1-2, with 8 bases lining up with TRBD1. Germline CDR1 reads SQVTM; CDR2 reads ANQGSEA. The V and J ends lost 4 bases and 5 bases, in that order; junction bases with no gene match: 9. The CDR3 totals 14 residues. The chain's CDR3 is CSVAPGQVTYGYTF. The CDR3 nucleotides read TGCAGCGTTGCCCCGGGACAGGTGACTTATGGCTACACCTTC.

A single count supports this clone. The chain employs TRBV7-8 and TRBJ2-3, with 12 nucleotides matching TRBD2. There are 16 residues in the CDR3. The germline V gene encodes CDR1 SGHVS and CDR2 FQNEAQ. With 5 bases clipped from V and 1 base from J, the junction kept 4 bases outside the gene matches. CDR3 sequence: CASSTRTSGGTDTQYF. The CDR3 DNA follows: TGTGCCAGCAGCACCCGGACTAGCGGGGGCACAGATACGCAGTATTTT.

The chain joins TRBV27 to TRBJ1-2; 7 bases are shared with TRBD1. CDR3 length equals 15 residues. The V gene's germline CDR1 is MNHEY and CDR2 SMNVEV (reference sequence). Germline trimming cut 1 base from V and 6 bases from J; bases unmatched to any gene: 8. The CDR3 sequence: CASSLYAPTGDGYTF. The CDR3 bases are TGTGCCAGCAGTTTATATGCCCCCACAGGGGATGGCTACACCTTC.

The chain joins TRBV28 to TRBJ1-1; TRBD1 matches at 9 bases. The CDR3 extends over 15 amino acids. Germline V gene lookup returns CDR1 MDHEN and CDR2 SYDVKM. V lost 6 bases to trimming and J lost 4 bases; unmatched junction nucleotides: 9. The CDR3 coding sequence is TGTGCCAGCAGCCCCCTCCCGGACAGGGGCACTGAAGCTTTCTTT. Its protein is CASSPLPDRGTEAFF.

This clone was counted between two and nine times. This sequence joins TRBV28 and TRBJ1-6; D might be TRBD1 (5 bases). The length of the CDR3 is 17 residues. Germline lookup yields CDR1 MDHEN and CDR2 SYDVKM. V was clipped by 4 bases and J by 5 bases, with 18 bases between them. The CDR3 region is CASSSPEVWGHNSPLHF. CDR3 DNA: TGTGCCAGCAGTTCGCCTGAGGTGTGGGGCCATAATTCACCCCTCCACTTT.

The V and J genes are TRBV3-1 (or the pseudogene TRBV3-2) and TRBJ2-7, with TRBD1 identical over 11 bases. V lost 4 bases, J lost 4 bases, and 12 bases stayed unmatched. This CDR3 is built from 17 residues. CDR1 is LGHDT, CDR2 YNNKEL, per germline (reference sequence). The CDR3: CASSRPTRTGGGYEQYF. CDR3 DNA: TGTGCCAGCAGCCGCCCGACCAGGACAGGGGGCGGATACGAGCAGTACTTC.

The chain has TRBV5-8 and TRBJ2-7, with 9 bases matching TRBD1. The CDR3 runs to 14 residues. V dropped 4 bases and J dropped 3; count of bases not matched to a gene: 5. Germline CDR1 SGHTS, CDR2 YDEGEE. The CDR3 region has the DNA TGTGCCAGCAGCGTTGACAGGGGGAGCTACGAGCAGTACTTC. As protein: CASSVDRGSYEQYF.

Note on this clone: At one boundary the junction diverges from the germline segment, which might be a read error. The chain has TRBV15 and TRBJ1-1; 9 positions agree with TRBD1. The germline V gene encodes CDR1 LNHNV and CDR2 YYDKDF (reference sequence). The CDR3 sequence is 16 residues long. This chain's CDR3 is CATSGGTGRMKTEAFF. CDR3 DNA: TGTGCCACCAGCGGAGGGACAGGGAGAATGAAAACTGAAGCTTTCTTT.

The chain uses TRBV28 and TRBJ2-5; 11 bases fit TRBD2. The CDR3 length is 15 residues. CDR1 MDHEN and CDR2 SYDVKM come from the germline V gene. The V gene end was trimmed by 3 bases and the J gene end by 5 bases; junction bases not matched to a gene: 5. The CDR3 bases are TGTGCCAGCAGTTTTATAGCGGGGGGGGGTGAGACCCAGTACTTC. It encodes CASSFIAGGGETQYF.

The CDR3 region is CASSLVGTGGYEQYF. The CDR3 DNA reads as TGTGCCAGCAGCTTAGTAGGGACAGGGGGGTACGAGCAGTACTTC. V usage is TRBV11-2 and J usage is TRBJ2-7; TRBD1 agrees at 11 bases. In germline, CDR1 is SGHAT, CDR2 FQNNGV. With 1 base clipped from V and 4 bases from J, the junction kept 3 bases outside the gene matches. This CDR3 region has 15 residues.

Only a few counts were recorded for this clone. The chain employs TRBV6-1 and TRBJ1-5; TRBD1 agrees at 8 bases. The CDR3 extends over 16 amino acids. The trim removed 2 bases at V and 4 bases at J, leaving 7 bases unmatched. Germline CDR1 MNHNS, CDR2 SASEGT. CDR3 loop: CASSESSGTGNQPQHF. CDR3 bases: TGTGCCAGCAGTGAATCCTCTGGGACAGGTAATCAGCCCCAGCATTTT.

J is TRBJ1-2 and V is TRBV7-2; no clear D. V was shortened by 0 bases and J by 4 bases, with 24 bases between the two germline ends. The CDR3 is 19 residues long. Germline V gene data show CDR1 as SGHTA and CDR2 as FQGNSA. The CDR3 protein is CASSLAQHGLRGLGYGYTF. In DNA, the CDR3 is TGTGCCAGCAGCTTAGCGCAACATGGACTTAGAGGGCTGGGCTATGGCTACACCTTC.

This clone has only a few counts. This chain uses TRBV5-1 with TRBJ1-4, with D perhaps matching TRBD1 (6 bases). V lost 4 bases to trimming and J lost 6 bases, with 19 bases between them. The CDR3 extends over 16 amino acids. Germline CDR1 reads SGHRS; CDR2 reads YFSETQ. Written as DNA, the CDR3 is TGCGCCAGCAGCCCCCAGGGGAGGGGGGGAGATGAAAAACTGTTTTTT. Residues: CASSPQGRGGDEKLFF.

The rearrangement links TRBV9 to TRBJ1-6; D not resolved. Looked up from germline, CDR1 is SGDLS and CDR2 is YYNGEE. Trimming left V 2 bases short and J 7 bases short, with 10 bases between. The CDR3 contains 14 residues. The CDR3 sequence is CASSVGRNNSPLHF. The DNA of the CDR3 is TGTGCCAGCAGCGTTGGCAGGAACAATTCACCCCTCCACTTT.